These 22 T cell receptor beta chains originate from one sample sequenced in a study of blood T cell repertoires in COVID-19. The data were produced by immunoSEQ multiplex PCR, yet TCRdb's version contains in-frame clones alone and is incomplete. Seen here are roughly 180,000 clones, around 83% observed once, and the top ten hold 2.9%. Sequencing input: peripheral blood. Every receptor here comes from a woman in her 30s with active or convalescent COVID-19.

This clone was seen once. In DNA form, the CDR3 reads TGTGCCAGCAGCCAAGCCAGGGGGTGGGGTCGTGAAGCTTTCTTT. Amino acid sequence: CASSQARGWGREAFF. The chain carries TRBV3-1 (or the pseudogene TRBV3-2) and TRBJ1-1, with 7 bases matching TRBD1. Germline values: CDR1 LGHDT, CDR2 YNNKEL (reference sequence). V lost 1 base and J lost 7; bases outside the gene matches: 9. The CDR3 sequence is 15 residues long.

V gene TRBV6-5 combines with J gene TRBJ1-1, with 7 bases that match TRBD1. There are 14 residues in the CDR3. Trimming took 5 bases from V and 4 from J; bases not matched to a gene: 7. The germline gives CDR1 MNHEY, CDR2 SVGAGI. The CDR3 region is CASSPGQQGTEAFF. Here the CDR3 DNA reads TGTGCCAGCAGTCCGGGACAGCAGGGCACTGAAGCTTTCTTT.

The chain uses TRBV7-9 and TRBJ1-1; no firm D call. Trimming pared 5 bases from V and 4 bases from J, leaving 17 bases between. The V gene's germline CDR1 is SEHNR and CDR2 FQNEAQ (reference sequence). The CDR3 spans 15 residues. The CDR3: CASSLYREGRTEAFF. The CDR3 DNA follows: TGTGCCAGCAGCCTATACCGAGAGGGTCGCACTGAAGCTTTCTTT.

This clone came up once. The chain links TRBV4-1 to TRBJ2-7; TRBD2 might be the D (7 bases). Germline CDR1 MGHRA, CDR2 YSYEKL. The germline V and J ends were trimmed by 1 base and 2 bases, with 18 bases remaining between them. The CDR3 contains 17 residues. The CDR3, as DNA: TGCGCCAGCAGCCAAGTTGCGGGGGCTTGGGGGGCCTACGAGCAGTACTTC. Encoded protein: CASSQVAGAWGAYEQYF.

Only a few counts were recorded for this clone. This sequence joins TRBV14 and TRBJ2-7, with D unresolved. This CDR3 has 13 amino acids. Trimming cost V 2 bases and J 3 bases, with 8 bases left between them. In germline, CDR1 is SGHDN, CDR2 FVKESK. CDR3 loop: CASSQLGDYEQYF. CDR3 coding DNA: TGTGCCAGCAGCCAACTTGGAGACTACGAGCAGTACTTC.

V usage is TRBV3-1 (or the pseudogene TRBV3-2) and J usage is TRBJ1-2; 10 nucleotides agree with TRBD1. The CDR3 consists of 15 residues. V was pared by 4 bases and J by 6 bases, with 8 bases of the junction left unmatched. Per germline, CDR1 LGHDT and CDR2 YNNKEL (reference sequence). Here the CDR3 DNA reads TGTGCCAGCAGCCCATACGACAGGGGGCATAATGGCTACACCTTC. Residues: CASSPYDRGHNGYTF.

This clone was detected a few times. This chain uses TRBV3-1 (or the pseudogene TRBV3-2) with TRBJ2-7, with 13 positions matching TRBD2. Per the germline V gene, CDR1 is LGHDT and CDR2 is YNNKEL (reference sequence). V was pared by 5 bases and J by 2 bases, with 6 bases of the junction left unmatched. CDR3 length equals 16 residues. The CDR3 is CASSVGLAGSTYEQYF. CDR3 coding DNA: TGTGCCAGCAGCGTGGGACTAGCGGGATCTACCTACGAGCAGTACTTC.

The V call is TRBV7-9, the J call TRBJ2-5; TRBD2 matches 9 bases. The CDR3 loop spans 17 amino acids. CDR1 SEHNR and CDR2 FQNEAQ come from the germline V gene (reference sequence). J was trimmed by 0 bases and V by 1 base; bases with no gene match: 6. CDR3 coding DNA: TGTGCCAGCAGCTTAGGGCTAGCGGGGCCGTACCAAGAGACCCAGTACTTC. Translation gives CASSLGLAGPYQETQYF.

The V and J genes are TRBV7-2 and TRBJ2-5; TRBD2 agrees at 12 bases. CDR3 length: 14 amino acids. Germline V gene lookup returns CDR1 SGHTA and CDR2 FQGNSA. V lost 3 bases and J lost 13; bases outside the gene matches: 9. This chain's CDR3 is CASSFPGTSGSLYF. In DNA, the CDR3 is TGTGCCAGCAGCTTCCCCGGGACTAGCGGGTCGCTGTACTTC.

The gene calls are TRBV6-1 and TRBJ2-7; maybe TRBD1 (6 bases). This CDR3 is built from 16 residues. Germline CDR1 reads MNHNS; CDR2 reads SASEGT. Deletions cut 0 bases from V and 2 bases from J, with 14 bases between. The CDR3 bases are TGTGCCAGCAGTGAAGCAGGCACAGGGATGCCCTACGAGCAGTACTTC. This translates into CASSEAGTGMPYEQYF.

This chain uses TRBV24-1 with TRBJ2-7; 7 positions agree with TRBD1. J gave up 1 base and V 4 bases, and 9 bases lay outside the gene matches. Germline V gene lookup returns CDR1 KGHDR and CDR2 SFDVKD. The CDR3 contains 16 residues. The CDR3 protein is CATSDPRQGNSYEQYF. In nucleotides, the CDR3 is TGTGCCACCAGTGACCCTCGACAGGGAAATTCCTACGAGCAGTACTTC.

The chain is built from TRBV5-6 and TRBJ2-2; TRBD2 aligns across 14 bases. With V trimmed by 2 bases and J by 5 bases, 2 bases remained unmatched. CDR3 length equals 16 residues. Per germline, CDR1 SGHDT and CDR2 YYEEEE. The CDR3 here is CASSFGTSGGTGELFF. The CDR3 region has the DNA TGTGCCAGCAGCTTCGGGACTAGCGGGGGTACCGGGGAGCTGTTTTTT.

V and J are TRBV11-2 and TRBJ1-1, with a weak D call TRBD1 (6 bases). The V end lost 5 bases, the J end lost 10 bases, and 17 bases lay between the germline ends. The CDR3 is 13 amino acids. CDR1 is SGHAT and CDR2 is FQNNGV in the germline V gene. The CDR3 here is CASSPGQPPLAFF. The CDR3, as DNA: TGTGCCAGCAGCCCTGGACAGCCACCCTTAGCTTTCTTT. Full variable domain (outside the CDR3, taken from reference TRBV11-2 and TRBJ1-1): EAGVAQSPRYKIIEKRQSVAFWCNPISGHATLYWYQQILGQGPKLLIQFQNNGVVDDSQLPKDRFSAERLKGVDSTLKIQPAKLEDSAVYLCASSPGQPPLAFFGQGTRLTVV.

The gene calls are TRBV6-4 and TRBJ1-2; D ambiguous. The CDR3 runs to 13 residues. Germline CDR1 MRHNA, CDR2 SNTAGT. V shed 5 bases and J shed 6 bases, with 13 bases lying between them. CDR3 DNA sequence: TGTGCCAGCAGTCCCGAGGAGGTGGATGGCTACACCTTC. Translation: CASSPEEVDGYTF.

The rearrangement joins TRBV3-1 (or the pseudogene TRBV3-2) to TRBJ1-2, with 7 bases matching TRBD1. V dropped 1 base and J dropped 1; count of bases not matched to a gene: 3. This CDR3 is 15 amino acids long. The V gene's germline CDR1 is LGHDT and CDR2 YNNKEL (reference sequence). The CDR3, as DNA: TGTGCCAGCAGCCAAGGGACAGGCAATAACTATGGCTACACCTTC. Protein product: CASSQGTGNNYGYTF.

A remark on this clone: Distinct nucleotide sequences in the sample also encode this CDR3. The CDR3 nucleotides read TGTGCCAGCAGCTTAAGGGCGCAGGGGGCGCGAAACACTGAAGCTTTCTTT. It is translated as CASSLRAQGARNTEAFF. The chain uses TRBV7-9 and TRBJ1-1, with 8 bases matching TRBD1. Per the germline V gene, CDR1 is SEHNR and CDR2 is FQNEAQ (reference sequence). The CDR3 has 17 amino acids. The J segment lost 2 bases and the V segment lost 2 bases, leaving 10 bases of the junction unmatched.

The rearrangement links TRBV6-6 to TRBJ1-5; D unresolved. CDR1 MNHNY and CDR2 SVGAGI come from the germline V gene (reference sequence). This CDR3 has 14 amino acids. Deletions cut 1 base from V and 4 bases from J, with 8 bases between. CDR3 sequence (DNA): TGTGCCAGCAGTTACTTCGGGGAAAATCAGCCCCAGCATTTT. Its translation is CASSYFGENQPQHF.

This chain uses TRBV19 with TRBJ2-1; D might be TRBD1 (6 bases). There are 15 residues in the CDR3. Trimming took off 6 bases at V and 0 bases at J, with 12 bases between the two ends. The germline gives CDR1 LNHDA, CDR2 SQIVND (reference sequence). CDR3 DNA: TGTGCCAGTAGGGACAGCAAGAGCTCCTACAATGAGCAGTTCTTC. Protein: CASRDSKSSYNEQFF.

The rearrangement joins TRBV5-4 to TRBJ2-7, with a weak D call TRBD2 (6 bases). This CDR3 spans 16 amino acids. Germline CDR1 reads SGHNT; CDR2 reads YYREEE (reference sequence). V dropped 4 bases and J dropped 1 base, with 18 bases sitting between them. DNA for the CDR3: TGTGCCAGCAGCCCGGCGGGGCAGCGAAGTTCCTACGAGCAGTACTTC. It translates to CASSPAGQRSSYEQYF.

The V call is TRBV7-2, the J call TRBJ2-1; TRBD1 aligns across 9 bases. With V trimmed by 7 bases and J by 7 bases, 11 bases remained unmatched. The CDR3 has 15 residues. CDR1 is SGHTA and CDR2 is FQGNSA in the germline V gene. For the CDR3, the DNA is TGTGCCAGCAAGGGAACAGGGGGCGTCGAAAATGAGCAGTTCTTC. Protein product: CASKGTGGVENEQFF.

The rearrangement joins TRBV19 to TRBJ1-3; 9 nucleotides line up with TRBD1. J lost 2 bases, V lost 4 bases, and 9 bases had no gene match. Germline-derived CDR1 and CDR2 are LNHDA and SQIVND (reference sequence). CDR3 length: 17 amino acids. In nucleotides, the CDR3 is TGTGCCAGTAGTAGGACCGGGACAGGGACGGCTGGAAACACCATATATTTT. This gives the protein CASSRTGTGTAGNTIYF.

CDR3 bases: TGTGCCACCCGAGGCTCCTATAATTCACCCCTCCACTTT. As protein: CATRGSYNSPLHF. The chain couples TRBV19 to TRBJ1-6; D remains ambiguous. V lost 10 bases, J lost 0 bases, and 7 bases lay in between. This CDR3 has 13 residues. The germline CDR1 and CDR2 sequences are LNHDA and SQIVND (reference sequence).